Below, one T cell receptor (beta chain) is given with its context. Its antigen has not been determined. The record has no base qualities; no much larger clone is one base away. The cohort comprised 666 healthy bone marrow donors. All cohort members were sampled while nominally healthy, although unrecorded immune exposures were likely present. The donor tested CMV seropositive and was one of the 289 seropositive cohort members. A peripheral blood sample was collected from each donor, and TCR beta sequencing was performed on peripheral blood mononuclear cells. Genomic DNA extraction from the blood cell samples was performed with the Qiagen DNeasy Blood Extraction Kit. This record comes from a study of cytomegalovirus exposure and HLA in healthy donors (TCRdb year 2017). Looking at the study overall: An earlier analysis of a few hundred of the donors reported 276 Gb of sequence data and 117 million unique TCR beta sequences obtained from about 170 million T cells. Roughly 300 gigabases of sequencing data and tens of millions of unique TCR sequences were included in an early release covering around 650 HLA-typed donors. The genetic ancestry cluster associated with self-reported Caucasian donors included 81% of the roughly 410 genotyped donors. The aim of the study was to test whether cataloging public T cell receptors could identify signatures of past pathogen exposure. The study used immunosequencing to profile the T cell repertoires of about 670 subjects and linked those repertoires to cytomegalovirus serostatus. In addition to the first cohort of around 670 subjects, a separate validation cohort of 120 different subjects was used. To predict cytomegalovirus infection status, the study brought together high-throughput TCR immunosequencing, statistical association of individual TCRs with disease status, and machine learning. A later analysis re-examined previously published TCR beta repertoires from more than 650 donors and added high-resolution HLA genotyping to investigate patterns of TCR occurrence. Rather than using new phenotypic data, the later analysis identified candidate immune exposures from TCR beta sequences and from how often those sequences occurred across donors. An earlier analysis of around 540 of the donors applied high-throughput TCR beta sequencing to assess whether each TCR beta V gene segment acted as functional or pseudogenic. Alongside the repertoire data, information on donor age, sex, ethnicity and CMV serostatus was compiled. In a later genetic analysis, genome-wide SNP genotypes for about three fifths of the 666 donors were used, and that subset was treated as a discovery cohort. All discovery cohort repertoires had been generated using a single sequencing platform. Class I and class II HLA loci were covered by the typing at four-digit resolution. Typing coverage varied by locus: roughly 620-630 donors for A, B, C, DRB1 and DQB1; roughly 520 for DQA1; some 610 for DPA1; under 490 for DPB1. Several DR-DQ haplotypes were treated as single units for association and clustering because of strong linkage in the cohort. Among about 390 genotyped donors of the cohort, an average of about 240,000 unique TCR beta nucleotide sequences were sequenced per donor, roughly 20% of them non-productive.

Results and caveats for the whole study, not just this receptor: V-gene and J-gene trimming of TCR beta chains was associated with a missense DCLRE1C variant in a later genetic analysis, and the association was replicated in an independent cohort. Because HLA typing was missing for some donors at each locus, association tests included only the typed subset. The presence/absence analyses assumed that sequencing depth was roughly uniform across donors, and that assumption may not be true. Because counts were too low, about 18 rarely observed V segments, including chromosome 9 orphons, were left out of the earlier analysis of about 500 of the donors. CMV serostatus was the only immune exposure information available for the cohort. According to a later genetic analysis, donors in an Asian-associated ancestry cluster had fewer N-insertions in productive TCRs than the roughly 700-donor mean. According to a later analysis, TCR association rates differed among HLA loci, with DRB1 alleles showing the most associated TCRs and HLA-C alleles showing the fewest. Several of the top co-occurrence clusters appeared to be linked to parvovirus B19, influenza, CMV and Epstein-Barr virus, according to a later analysis. In a later analysis, some 17,000 TCR beta sequences were associated with specific HLA alleles at a false discovery rate of 0.05. The sequencing pipeline was judged likely to have produced a cluster of highly shared sequence variants as a technical artifact. Assigning TCR associations to individual alleles was difficult when HLA alleles, especially DR and DQ, strongly co-occurred. A further reported finding was that TCR beta sequences accurately predicted the HLA-A and HLA-B alleles for most subjects in the first cohort. Linkage disequilibrium might explain the correlated functional status among segregating V segments, but an unknown experimental factor could not be ruled out. The classifier was reported to diagnose cytomegalovirus status with high specificity and sensitivity in both the original and validation cohorts. While some public TCRs were present in many individuals, most TCR sequences turned up only very rarely across donors. In this cohort, only TCR beta chains were sequenced, and detectable features were limited by the absence of alpha or paired-chain data. According to a later analysis, most CMV-associated TCR beta chains appeared to be HLA-restricted, and the HLA associations seemed to be driven largely by CMV exposure. In a later analysis, HLA-associated TCR beta chains showed more clonal expansion and lower generation probabilities than non-associated chains that were equally common. In the study, 150 to 200 TCR beta chains were listed as associated with cytomegalovirus. Broadly in line with IMGT annotations, most TCR beta V segments showed up in productive rearrangements about 87% or about 30% of the time in an earlier analysis of approximately 600 of the donors. Three of the identified cytomegalovirus-associated TCR beta chains were confirmed in vitro to be specific for cytomegalovirus antigens. It was suggested by the authors that the approach could potentially be generalized to other disease states and immunological phenotypes.

The receptor library was made with the immunoSEQ multiplex PCR assay. For the multiplex PCR, a mixture combining 60 forward primers for TCR Vbeta segments and 13 reverse primers for TCR Jbeta segments was used. A multiplex PCR assay on genomic DNA amplified the CDR3 region of rearranged TCR beta genes. The amplified TCR beta libraries were sequenced on the Illumina HiSeq System as 87-base-pair reads. On the authors' methods: A later analysis tallied around 87 million unique TCR beta chains across the 700 or so repertoires, and around 9.9 million of those chains were shared by two or more donors. Raw reads were error-corrected and collapsed into unique sequences with a nearest-neighbor algorithm that merged closely related sequences to remove PCR and sequencing errors. CDR3 sequences were aligned to IMGT reference sequences to assign V, D and J gene segments. For a sequence to be retained, at least a six-nucleotide match to both a V gene segment and a J gene segment was required. Rearrangements were classified as productive when the CDR3 lacked stop codons and remained in frame with V and J, and all other rearrangements were classified as non-productive. CDR3 was defined by IMGT convention, running from the second conserved V-encoded cysteine to the conserved J-encoded phenylalanine. The earlier analysis of 500 to 750 of the donors excluded any sequence lacking an unambiguous match to a single V gene segment. An earlier analysis of about 600 of the donors called V segments functional above 56.7% productive rearrangements and segregating when the between-donor standard deviation exceeded 5%. A statistical classification framework was developed to diagnose cytomegalovirus status using the catalog of TCR beta chain sequences. In a later analysis, TCR nucleotide sequences were compared against IMGT/GENE-DB human TR gene sequences so that V and J genes could be assigned. In a later analysis, CDR3 sequences and most-parsimonious VDJ recombination scenarios were assigned using the TCRdist pipeline. In a later analysis, each TCR beta chain was defined by its CDR3 amino acid sequence together with its V-gene family, and reads lacking a unique V-gene family were excluded. As a way to deal with suspected cross-contamination and a sequencing artifact, a later analysis dropped 450 to 600 nucleotide sequences that were highly shared and had low generation probability. A later analysis calculated a clonal expansion index for each public chain from normalized within-repertoire ranks of inferred template counts. In a later analysis, generation probabilities were computed with a VDJ recombination model fitted to out-of-frame rearrangements, and the resulting probabilities were checked against IGoR. A later analysis scored TCR-TCR, TCR-HLA and TCR-CMV co-occurrence with hypergeometric tests, applying a repertoire-size bias correction to TCR pairs. In a later analysis, false discovery rates were estimated by permuting HLA or CMV assignments 20 times. In a later analysis, co-occurring TCRs were grouped with DBSCAN, and TCRdist sequence similarity was added when clustering was performed within HLA-allele-positive subsets. For co-occurrence clustering, repertoires with fewer than 30,000 or more than 120,000 public chains were excluded, along with a handful of repertoires with anomalous nucleotide sharing. This immuneACCESS table, as held by TCRdb, lists in-frame sequences with V and J called but not all clones. Of the missing ones, under half trace to an unresolved V gene in checked studies; the others have no known cause. V and J calls and clone size come straight from that table; D and trimming were deduced from the DNA. Across this sample there are 150,000 or so clones, with 60% to 80% seen only once. Approximately 4.4% of the sample belongs to the ten largest clones.

The source of this sequence is a young man in good health and CMV-seropositive. Source material: PBMCs.

The DNA sequence reads TGTGCCAGCAGTGAATTGGGCCGCCGCACGCAGTATTTT. It translates as CASSELGRRTQYF. The chain links TRBV6-1 with TRBJ2-3; the D gene cannot be named for sure. There are 13 amino acids in the CDR3, from cysteine to phenylalanine inclusive. This entry keeps only the CDR3 DNA: 39 bases, framed from base 1. V sheds 2 bases and J sheds 9 bases, leaving 12 bases between their ends. CDR1 and CDR2 are read off the germline V gene as MNHNS and SASEGT.